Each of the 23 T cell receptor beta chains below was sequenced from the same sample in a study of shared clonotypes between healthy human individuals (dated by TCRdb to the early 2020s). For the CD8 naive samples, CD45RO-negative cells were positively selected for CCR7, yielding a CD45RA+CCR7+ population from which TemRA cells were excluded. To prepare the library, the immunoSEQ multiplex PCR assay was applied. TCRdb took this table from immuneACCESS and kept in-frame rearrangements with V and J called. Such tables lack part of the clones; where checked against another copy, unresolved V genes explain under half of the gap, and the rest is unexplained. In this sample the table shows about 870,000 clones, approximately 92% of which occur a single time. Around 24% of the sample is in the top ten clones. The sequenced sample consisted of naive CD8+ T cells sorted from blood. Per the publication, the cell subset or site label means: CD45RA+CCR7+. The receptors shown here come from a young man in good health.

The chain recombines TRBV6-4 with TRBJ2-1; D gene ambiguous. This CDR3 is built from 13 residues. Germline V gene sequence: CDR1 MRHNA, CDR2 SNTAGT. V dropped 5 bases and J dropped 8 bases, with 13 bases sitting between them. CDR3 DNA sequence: TGTGCCAGCAGTAGCTTTTTAGCCGATGAGCAGTTCTTC. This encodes CASSSFLADEQFF.

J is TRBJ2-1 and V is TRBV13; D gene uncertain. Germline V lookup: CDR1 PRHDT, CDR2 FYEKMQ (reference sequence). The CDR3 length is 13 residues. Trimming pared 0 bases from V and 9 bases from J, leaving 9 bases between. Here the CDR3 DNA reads TGTGCCAGCAGCTTAGGCGAGCCTACTGAGCAGTTCTTC. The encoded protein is CASSLGEPTEQFF.

CDR3 coding DNA: TGCAGCGTTGTCGGGGTGAACTATGGCTACACCTTC. This sequence encodes CSVVGVNYGYTF. The genes are TRBV29-1 and TRBJ1-2; D remains unclear. The V and J ends lost 4 bases and 2 bases respectively, with 8 bases between them. The length of the CDR3 is 12 residues. The germline CDR1 and CDR2 sequences are SQVTM and ANQGSEA.

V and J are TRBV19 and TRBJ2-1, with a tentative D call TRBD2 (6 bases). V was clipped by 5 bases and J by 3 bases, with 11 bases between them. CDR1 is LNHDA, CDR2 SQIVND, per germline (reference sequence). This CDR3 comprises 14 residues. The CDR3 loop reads CASSGREFYNEQFF. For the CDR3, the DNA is TGTGCCAGTAGTGGGCGGGAATTCTACAATGAGCAGTTCTTC.

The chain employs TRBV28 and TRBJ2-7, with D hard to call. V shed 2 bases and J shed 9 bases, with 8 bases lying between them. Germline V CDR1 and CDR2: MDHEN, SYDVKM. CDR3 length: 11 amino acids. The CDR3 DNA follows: TGTGCCAGCAGTTTAGCGAAACTGCAGTACTTC. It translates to CASSLAKLQYF.

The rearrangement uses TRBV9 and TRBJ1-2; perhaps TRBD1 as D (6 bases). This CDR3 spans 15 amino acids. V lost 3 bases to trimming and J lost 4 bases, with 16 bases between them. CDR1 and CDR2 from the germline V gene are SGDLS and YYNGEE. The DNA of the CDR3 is TGTGCCAGCAGCGCTCCCCAGGGGCAGCGCTATGGCTACACCTTC. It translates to CASSAPQGQRYGYTF.

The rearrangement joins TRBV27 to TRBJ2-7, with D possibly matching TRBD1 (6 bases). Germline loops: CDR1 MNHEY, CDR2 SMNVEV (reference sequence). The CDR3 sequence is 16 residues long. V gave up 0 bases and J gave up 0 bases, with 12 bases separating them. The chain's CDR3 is CASSLSSGAVSYEQYF. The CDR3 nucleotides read TGTGCCAGCAGTTTATCGTCAGGGGCAGTCTCCTACGAGCAGTACTTC.

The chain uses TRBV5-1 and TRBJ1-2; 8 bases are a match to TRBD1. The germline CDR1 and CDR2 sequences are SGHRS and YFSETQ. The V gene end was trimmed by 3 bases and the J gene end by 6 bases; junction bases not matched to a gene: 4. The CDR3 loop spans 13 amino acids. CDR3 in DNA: TGCGCCAGCAGCTACAAGACAGGGGATGGCTACACCTTC. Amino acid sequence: CASSYKTGDGYTF.

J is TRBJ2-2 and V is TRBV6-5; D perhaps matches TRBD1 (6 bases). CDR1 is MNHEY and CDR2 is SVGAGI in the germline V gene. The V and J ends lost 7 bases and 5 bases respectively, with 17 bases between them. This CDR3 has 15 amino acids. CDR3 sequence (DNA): TGTGCCAGCACTCAGGGGTGGGTGGGAACCGGGGAGCTGTTTTTT. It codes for CASTQGWVGTGELFF.

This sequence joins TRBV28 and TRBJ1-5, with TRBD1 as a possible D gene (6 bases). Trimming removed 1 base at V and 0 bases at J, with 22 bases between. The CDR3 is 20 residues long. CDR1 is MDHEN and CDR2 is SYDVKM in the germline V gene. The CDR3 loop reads CASSLSEGTGQLYSNQPQHF. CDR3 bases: TGTGCCAGCAGTTTATCTGAAGGTACGGGACAACTGTATAGCAATCAGCCCCAGCATTTT.

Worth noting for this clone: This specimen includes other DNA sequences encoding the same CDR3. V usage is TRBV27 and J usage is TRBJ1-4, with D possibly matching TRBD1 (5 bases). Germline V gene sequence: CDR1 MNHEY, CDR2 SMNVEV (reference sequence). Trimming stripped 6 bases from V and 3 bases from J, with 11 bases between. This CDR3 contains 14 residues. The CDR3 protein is CASRPGLPNEKLFF. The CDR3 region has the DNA TGTGCCAGCAGGCCGGGACTGCCTAATGAAAAACTGTTTTTT.

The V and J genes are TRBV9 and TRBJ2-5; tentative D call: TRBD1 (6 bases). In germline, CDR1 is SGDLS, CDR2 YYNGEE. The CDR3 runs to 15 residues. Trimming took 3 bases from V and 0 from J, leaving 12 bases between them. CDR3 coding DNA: TGTGCCAGCAGCGAACAGGGACGGAACCAAGAGACCCAGTACTTC. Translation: CASSEQGRNQETQYF.

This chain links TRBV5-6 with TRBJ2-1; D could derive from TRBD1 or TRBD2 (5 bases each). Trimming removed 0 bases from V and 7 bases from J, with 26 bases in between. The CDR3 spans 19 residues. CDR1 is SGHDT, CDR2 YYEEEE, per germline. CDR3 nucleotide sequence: TGTGCCAGCAGCTTGGAGGTTCGAGGGGTTATCTTCTTTGGGAATGAGCAGTTCTTC. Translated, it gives CASSLEVRGVIFFGNEQFF.

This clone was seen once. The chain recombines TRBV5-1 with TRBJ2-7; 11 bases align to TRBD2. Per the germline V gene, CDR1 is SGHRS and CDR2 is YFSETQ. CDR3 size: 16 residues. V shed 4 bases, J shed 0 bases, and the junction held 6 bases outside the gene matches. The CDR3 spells CASSPGTSGGSYEQYF. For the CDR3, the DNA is TGCGCCAGCAGCCCTGGTACTAGCGGGGGCTCCTACGAGCAGTACTTC. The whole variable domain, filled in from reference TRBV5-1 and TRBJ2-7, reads KAGVTQTPRYLIKTRGQQVTLSCSPISGHRSVSWYQQTPGQGLQFLFEYFSETQRNKGNFPGRFSGRQFSNSRSEMNVSTLELGDSALYLCASSPGTSGGSYEQYFGPGTRLTVT.

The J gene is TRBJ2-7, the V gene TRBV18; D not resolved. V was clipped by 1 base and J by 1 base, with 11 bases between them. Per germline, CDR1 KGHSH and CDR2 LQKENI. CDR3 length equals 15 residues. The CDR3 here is CASSPRFSNSYEQYF. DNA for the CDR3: TGTGCCAGCTCACCACGGTTCTCCAATTCCTACGAGCAGTACTTC.

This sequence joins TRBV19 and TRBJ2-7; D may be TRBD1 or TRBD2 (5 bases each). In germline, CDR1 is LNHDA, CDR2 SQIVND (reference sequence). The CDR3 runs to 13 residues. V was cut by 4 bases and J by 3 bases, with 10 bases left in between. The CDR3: CASSKTADYEQYF. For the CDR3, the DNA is TGTGCCAGTAGTAAGACAGCGGACTACGAGCAGTACTTC.

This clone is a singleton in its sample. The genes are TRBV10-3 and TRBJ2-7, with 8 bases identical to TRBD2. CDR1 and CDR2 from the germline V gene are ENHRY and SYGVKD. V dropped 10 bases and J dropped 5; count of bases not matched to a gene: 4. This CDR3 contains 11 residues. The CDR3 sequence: CATLAGHEQYF. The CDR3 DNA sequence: TGTGCCACCCTAGCGGGTCACGAGCAGTACTTC.

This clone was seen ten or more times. In DNA, the CDR3 is TGTGCCACCACCTCCAGGACAGGCGGGAGGACCCAGTACTTC. Translated: CATTSRTGGRTQYF. This chain links TRBV15 with TRBJ2-5; D is possibly TRBD1 or TRBD2 (7 bases each). The CDR3 is made up of 14 amino acids. The germline V gene encodes CDR1 LNHNV and CDR2 YYDKDF (reference sequence). The ends were cut back, 7 bases at V and 7 bases at J, with 19 bases in the middle.

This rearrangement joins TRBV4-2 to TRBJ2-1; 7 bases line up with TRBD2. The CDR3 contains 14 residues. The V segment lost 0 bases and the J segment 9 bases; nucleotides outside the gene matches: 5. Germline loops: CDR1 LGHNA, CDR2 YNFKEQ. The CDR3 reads CASSQEAGVAEQFF. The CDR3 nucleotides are TGTGCCAGCAGCCAAGAGGCGGGAGTGGCTGAGCAGTTCTTC.

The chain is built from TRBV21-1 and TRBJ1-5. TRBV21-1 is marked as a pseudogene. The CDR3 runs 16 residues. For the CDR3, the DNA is TGTGCCAGCAGCAAAGGGGGTTCTGGTCATAATCAGCCCCAGCATTTT. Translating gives CASSKGGSGHNQPQHF.

The chain's CDR3 is CAISDSGTGGYEQYF. CDR3 nucleotide sequence: TGTGCCATCAGTGATTCCGGGACAGGGGGCTACGAGCAGTACTTC. The gene calls are TRBV10-3 and TRBJ2-7; 11 bases match TRBD1. Trimming at V came to 3 bases and at J to 3 bases, leaving 4 bases not matched to a gene. The CDR3 contains 15 residues. Germline-derived CDR1 and CDR2 are ENHRY and SYGVKD.

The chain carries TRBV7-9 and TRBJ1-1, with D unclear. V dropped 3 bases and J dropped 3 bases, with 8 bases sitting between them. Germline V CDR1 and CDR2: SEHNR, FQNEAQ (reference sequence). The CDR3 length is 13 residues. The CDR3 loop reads CASSFIQDTEAFF. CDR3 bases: TGTGCCAGCAGCTTTATTCAGGACACTGAAGCTTTCTTT.

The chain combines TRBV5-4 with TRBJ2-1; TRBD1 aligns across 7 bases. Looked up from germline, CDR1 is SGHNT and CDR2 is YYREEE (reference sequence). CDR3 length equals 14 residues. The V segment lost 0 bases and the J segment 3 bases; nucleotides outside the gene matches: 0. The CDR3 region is CASSLGQGYNEQFF. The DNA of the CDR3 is TGTGCCAGCAGCTTGGGACAGGGCTACAATGAGCAGTTCTTC.